This is a list of T cell receptor beta chains from one sample in a study of blood T cell repertoires in COVID-19. The protocol was immunoSEQ multiplex PCR, while the TCRdb copy is restricted to in-frame clones and leaves out a portion. The data contain roughly 260,000 clones, approximately 82% of them seen just once; the ten biggest clones take up under 5.5%. Sequenced sample: peripheral blood. These receptors all stem from an elderly woman with active or convalescent COVID-19. Both conserved end residues are part of each CDR3. D genes are given only for firm matches. Size tells how often a clone was seen (once, few, many) or the class of an expanded clone, and some rows leave it out.

TRBD1,NA,TRBV5-5,TRBJ1-5,TGTGCCAGCACCAAAGGACAGGGCGTGGGTCCCCAGCATTTT,CASTKGQGVGPQHF
NA,NA,TRBV2,TRBJ1-1,TGTGCCAGCAGTCACCAGGCCTCCTTTACAGGGTCGAGAACTGAAGCTTTCTTT,CASSHQASFTGSRTEAFF
NA,NA,TRBV6-4,TRBJ1-5,TGTGCCAGCAGCAGGGATTGGAGCAATCAGCCCCAGCATTTT,CASSRDWSNQPQHF
NA,few,TRBV6-5,TRBJ1-2,TGTGCCAGCAGTTACTCAGGAGCGGGGCTCTATGGCTACACCTTC,CASSYSGAGLYGYTF
NA,NA,TRBV28,TRBJ2-3,TGTGCCAGCAGTTTCGCGGGTCAGGTTTCAGATACGCAGTATTTT,CASSFAGQVSDTQYF
TRBD1,NA,TRBV28,TRBJ1-4,TGTGCCAGCACACGGGACAGGTCCACTGAAAAACTGTTTTTT,CASTRDRSTEKLFF
TRBD1,NA,TRBV10-1,TRBJ1-2,TGCGCCAGCAGTGTGACAGGGAACTATGGCTACACCTTC,CASSVTGNYGYTF
TRBD1,NA,TRBV4-1,TRBJ2-5,TGCGCCAGCAGCCAAGGACAGGGGGTACAAGAGACCCAGTACTTC,CASSQGQGVQETQYF
NA,once,TRBV4-1,TRBJ1-3,TGCGCCAGCAGCCAGAGGAGCTCTGGAAACACCATATATTTT,CASSQRSSGNTIYF
TRBD2,NA,TRBV29-1,TRBJ2-3,TGCAGCGTAGGTAGCGGGATGCTGGCAGATACGCAGTATTTT,CSVGSGMLADTQYF
NA,NA,TRBV28,TRBJ2-1,TGTGCCAGCAGTTTACCGGGGGGCCAGAGAAGTGAGCAGTTCTTC,CASSLPGGQRSEQFF
NA,NA,TRBV6-5,TRBJ1-4,TGTGCCAGCACCCCGACAGCGACGGATGAAAAACTGTTTTTT,CASTPTATDEKLFF
TRBD1,NA,TRBV20-1,TRBJ2-1,TGCAGTGCTCGTGCCGGGACAGGGGGTCGGAATGAGCAGTTCTTC,CSARAGTGGRNEQFF
NA,NA,TRBV28,TRBJ2-6,TGTGCCAGCAGTCCTCCGGGAACCTCTGGGGCCAACGTCCTGACTTTC,CASSPPGTSGANVLTF
NA,NA,TRBV3-1/TRBV3-2,TRBJ1-1,TGTGCCAGCAGCCAAGATGACAGCTACACTGAAGCTTTCTTT,CASSQDDSYTEAFF
TRBD2,NA,TRBV5-6,TRBJ2-5,TGTGCCAGCAGCTTGGATACTAGCGGGAGCATCGAGACCCAGTACTTC,CASSLDTSGSIETQYF
NA,NA,TRBV5-1,TRBJ2-7,TGCGCCAGCAGCTTGGGCGGGATTTTACCCATCCACGAGCAGTACTTC,CASSLGGILPIHEQYF
NA,NA,TRBV28,TRBJ1-1,TGTGCCAGCAGTCCCGCCGGGGGAGTTCCTGAAGCTTTCTTT,CASSPAGGVPEAFF
NA,NA,TRBV27,TRBJ1-6,TGTGCCAGCAGCCAAAAGTCAGGGGAATCACCCCTCCACTTT,CASSQKSGESPLHF
NA,once,TRBV7-2,TRBJ2-5,TGTGCCAGCAGCTGGCAGGGAGGGGGAGAGACCCAGTACTTC,CASSWQGGGETQYF
NA,few,TRBV15,TRBJ2-4,TGTGCCACCAGCAGAGTACGGGAAATAGCCAAAAACATTCAGTACTTC,CATSRVREIAKNIQYF
TRBD1,NA,TRBV20-1,TRBJ2-5,TGCAGTGCCAGTGGACAGGGCACACAAGAGACCCAGTACTTC,CSASGQGTQETQYF